The text below deals with one TCR beta chain. The authors' processing: Scientists estimated how many nucleated cells there were by amplifying reference gene primers. Using immunoSEQ multiplex PCR, the repertoire was profiled, and TCRdb retains in-frame clones only, with some absent. V and J calls and clone size are those listed in that table; D and trimming were worked out from the DNA. The data contain some 88,000 clones, over 75% of them singletons. This sample was taken from a study of blood T cell repertoires in COVID-19. Study context: The United States, Italy and Spain were the sources of the acute and convalescent COVID-19 samples. The cDNA or gDNA used as material had been derived from T cells, B-cell-depleted T cells, or PBMCs.

The CDR3 totals 13 residues. The germline V gene encodes CDR1 SGHDT and CDR2 YYEEEE. V shed 0 bases and J shed 5 bases, with 8 bases lying between them. The sequence was obtained from a man aged 55 to 70 with acute or convalescent COVID-19. Material: peripheral blood. V gene TRBV5-6 combines with J gene TRBJ2-5, with D perhaps matching TRBD1 (5 bases). The CDR3 DNA reads TGTGCCAGCAGCTTGGCAGGGATGGAGACCCAGTACTTC. Translation: CASSLAGMETQYF.